This TCR beta chain was captured by sequencing in a study of T cells in Graves' hyperthyroidism and ophthalmopathy. The CDR3 totals 13 residues. The germline V and J ends were trimmed by 0 bases and 13 bases, with 16 bases remaining between them. The germline V gene has CDR1 SGHDN and CDR2 FVKESK. RNA transcripts were the template for amplifying TCR beta CDR3 regions. The HTBI primer set drove a first-round RT-PCR of the TCR CDR3. TCRdb re-called the multiplex PCR reads through MiXCR, storing one row per CDR3 protein. Here the sample spans about half a million distinct CDR3 sequences, less than 25% being singletons.

The sample consisted of blood. The rearrangement joins TRBV14 to TRBJ2-7, with D uncertain. The receptor's source is a man in his late teens or twenties with Graves' hyperthyroidism. The CDR3 protein is CASSQDPSYQEYF. In nucleotides, the CDR3 is TGTGCCAGCAGCCAAGATCCTTCCTACCAAGAATACTTC.